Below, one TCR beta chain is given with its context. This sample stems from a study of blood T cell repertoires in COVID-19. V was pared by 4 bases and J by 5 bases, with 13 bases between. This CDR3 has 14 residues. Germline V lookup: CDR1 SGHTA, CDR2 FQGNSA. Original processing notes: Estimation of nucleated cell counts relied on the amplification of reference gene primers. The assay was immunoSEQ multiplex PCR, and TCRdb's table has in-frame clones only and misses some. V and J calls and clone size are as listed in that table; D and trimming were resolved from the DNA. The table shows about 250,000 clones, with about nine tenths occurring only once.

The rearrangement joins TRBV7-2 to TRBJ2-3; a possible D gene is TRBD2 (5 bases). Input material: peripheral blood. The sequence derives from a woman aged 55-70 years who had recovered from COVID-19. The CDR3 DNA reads TGTGCCAGCAGCTCCCACGCCGGGGTAGATACGCAGTATTTT. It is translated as CASSSHAGVDTQYF.